The 4 T cell receptor beta chains below all came from one sample that was sequenced in a study of Graves' ophthalmopathy and Graves' hyperthyroidism. Amplified TCR beta CDR3 regions were obtained using RNA transcripts as template. First-round RT-PCR employed HTBI primers, with a second-round multiplex PCR after it. TCRdb recomputed calls from the multiplex PCR reads with MiXCR, one row per CDR3 protein. The sample records 450,000 or so distinct CDR3 sequences, about 15% being singletons. Sequences were obtained from blood. These receptors were taken from a woman younger than 45 with Graves' ophthalmopathy.

A note on this clonotype: Relative to the germline gene, one junction end is altered; a read error may explain this. The chain links TRBV7-3 to TRBJ1-1; 12 bases are a match to TRBD1. The germline CDR1 and CDR2 sequences are SGHTA and FQGTGA. The CDR3 has 14 residues. In nucleotides, the CDR3 is TGTGCCAGCAGCCCGGGACAGGGGGCGACTGAAGCTTGCTTT. Protein sequence: CASSPGQGATEACF.

This clonotype was counted many times. The rearrangement joins TRBV28 to TRBJ1-2, with 9 bases identical to TRBD1. CDR3 size: 15 residues. Per germline, CDR1 MDHEN and CDR2 SYDVKM. V lost 6 bases to trimming and J lost 4 bases; unmatched junction nucleotides: 9. CDR3 loop: CASSPGQGIFYGYTF. In DNA form, the CDR3 reads TGTGCCAGCAGCCCGGGACAGGGTATTTTCTATGGCTACACCTTC.

Only a few counts were recorded for this clonotype. Sequence at one end of the junction differs from germline and may be a read error. The chain links TRBV6-2 or TRBV6-3 to TRBJ2-6, with D unclear. This CDR3 has 13 amino acids. Germline V gene sequence: CDR1 MNHEY, CDR2 SVGEGT. The CDR3 DNA follows: TGTGCCGGCAGCCCCTCTGGGGCCAACGTCCTGACTTTC. Translated: CAGSPSGANVLTF.

This clonotype was seen at least ten times. The rearrangement joins TRBV6-5 to TRBJ2-2; TRBD1 is a possible D gene (5 bases). CDR1 is MNHEY and CDR2 is SVGAGI in the germline V gene. The V end lost 2 bases, the J end lost 2 bases, and 6 bases lay between the germline ends. The CDR3 sequence is 14 residues long. CDR3: CASSYQGNTGELFF. The CDR3 coding sequence is TGTGCCAGCAGTTACCAGGGTAACACCGGGGAGCTGTTTTTT.